The 11 T cell receptor beta chains below were found in one sample sequenced in a study of response to subunit inactivated influenza vaccine. Via MiXCR, TCRdb re-called the RT-PCR reads, giving one row per CDR3 protein. The sample shows 650,000 to 800,000 distinct CDR3 sequences, around 13% of them seen only once. Here the sequenced sample was PBMCs from blood, taken around two weeks before vaccination. The receptors shown here come from a man in his fifties who received an inactivated influenza vaccine.

Only a few counts were recorded for this clonotype. The J gene is TRBJ2-7, the V gene TRBV4-1; 7 bases fit TRBD1. J lost 4 bases, V lost 5 bases, and 5 bases had no gene match. The CDR3 length is 13 residues. Per germline, CDR1 MGHRA and CDR2 YSYEKL. In nucleotides, the CDR3 is TGCGCCAGCAGCATTCAGACAGGGTACGAGCAGTACTTC. Translated: CASSIQTGYEQYF.

This clonotype was seen repeatedly, ten times or more. V and J are TRBV11-1 and TRBJ1-1; D gene unclear. This CDR3 is 14 amino acids long. Germline V gene sequence: CDR1 SGHAT, CDR2 FQDESV (reference sequence). V lost 5 bases to trimming and J lost 2 bases, with 12 bases between them. The CDR3 spells CASSPWTGNTEAFF. The CDR3 DNA reads TGTGCCAGCAGCCCTTGGACGGGAAACACTGAAGCTTTCTTT. Looking up the rest from reference TRBV11-1 and TRBJ1-1 gives the full variable domain: EAEVAQSPRYKITEKSQAVAFWCDPISGHATLYWYRQILGQGPELLVQFQDESVVDDSQLPKDRFSAERLKGVDSTLKIQPAELGDSAMYLCASSPWTGNTEAFFGQGTRLTVV.

This clonotype was recorded a few times. The V and J genes are TRBV5-1 and TRBJ2-1, with a weak D call TRBD2 (6 bases). V lost 0 bases and J 5 bases, leaving 21 bases between the germline ends. The CDR3 length is 18 residues. In germline, CDR1 is SGHRS, CDR2 YFSETQ. CDR3 sequence: CASSLALGGDFLNNEQFF. The CDR3 bases are TGCGCCAGCAGCTTGGCCCTAGGAGGGGACTTCCTCAACAATGAGCAGTTCTTC.

The chain recombines TRBV11-1 with TRBJ1-1; D uncertain. V lost 3 bases, J lost 4 bases, and 12 bases lay in between. The CDR3 spans 14 residues. Germline V gene data show CDR1 as SGHAT and CDR2 as FQDESV (reference sequence). CDR3 bases: TGTGCCAGCAGCTTCGGAGGGTTGGGCACTGAAGCTTTCTTT. The encoded protein is CASSFGGLGTEAFF.

This clonotype was counted a few times. J is TRBJ2-7 and V is TRBV7-7; D might be TRBD2 (5 bases). Germline-derived CDR1 and CDR2 are SSHAT and FNYEAQ (reference sequence). Trimming removed 1 base from V and 6 bases from J, with 13 bases in between. The CDR3 runs 14 residues. The CDR3 spells CASSLDGGGGEQYF. The CDR3 coding sequence is TGTGCCAGCAGCTTAGATGGCGGAGGCGGCGAGCAGTACTTC.

The chain uses TRBV7-8 and TRBJ2-5; no reliable D call. The CDR3 loop spans 13 amino acids. Germline lookup yields CDR1 SGHVS and CDR2 FQNEAQ. Trimming removed 5 bases from V and 5 bases from J, with 12 bases in between. This CDR3 is CASSRPYGETQYF. The DNA for the CDR3 is TGTGCCAGCAGCCGTCCGTACGGGGAGACCCAGTACTTC. The full variable domain, completed using reference TRBV7-8 and TRBJ2-5, is GAGVSQSPRYKVAKRGQDVALRCDPISGHVSLFWYQQALGQGPEFLTYFQNEAQLDKSGLPSDRFFAERPEGSVSTLKIQRTQQEDSAVYLCASSRPYGETQYFGPGTRLLVL.

This clonotype was found many times. The V gene is TRBV2, the J gene TRBJ2-2; D may correspond to TRBD1 or TRBD2 (5 bases each). The CDR3 has 16 amino acids. The V gene lost 8 bases and the J gene lost 6 bases, with 22 bases spanning the gap. CDR1 SNHLY and CDR2 FYNNEI come from the germline V gene. For the CDR3, the DNA is TGTGCCAGCTTGGGGATAAGGGACCCTCGTCCCGGGGAGCTGTTTTTT. It is translated as CASLGIRDPRPGELFF.

This clonotype appeared many times. The rearrangement links TRBV29-1 to TRBJ2-3; D is uncertain. With 2 bases removed from V and 1 base from J, the gap between germline ends came to 13 bases. The CDR3 runs 15 residues. Germline values: CDR1 SQVTM, CDR2 ANQGSEA. The CDR3 loop reads CSVEWFEHGTDTQYF. The DNA for the CDR3 is TGCAGCGTTGAATGGTTCGAGCACGGCACAGATACGCAGTATTTT.

A few counts support this clonotype. This chain links TRBV6-5 with TRBJ1-4, with 7 bases aligning to TRBD1. CDR1 is MNHEY, CDR2 SVGAGI, per germline. There are 14 residues in the CDR3. J was trimmed by 8 bases and V by 1 base; bases with no gene match: 4. CDR3 amino acids: CASSYFQGEEKLFF. In nucleotides, the CDR3 is TGTGCCAGCAGTTACTTCCAGGGGGAAGAAAAACTGTTTTTT.

This CDR3 is CAIRTGTPGPETQYF. CDR3 bases: TGTGCCATCAGGACCGGGACTCCGGGCCCAGAGACCCAGTACTTC. This rearrangement joins TRBV10-3 to TRBJ2-5; TRBD2 might be the D (6 bases). The CDR3 loop spans 15 amino acids. V was shortened by 6 bases and J by 4 bases, with 18 bases between the two germline ends. Germline assignment: CDR1 ENHRY and CDR2 SYGVKD.

This clonotype was picked up a small number of times. One junction end disagrees with the germline gene, perhaps due to a read error. The chain uses TRBV6-2 or TRBV6-3 and TRBJ2-5; weak D call: TRBD1 (6 bases). The CDR3 length is 13 residues. In germline, CDR1 is MNHEY, CDR2 SVGEGT. As DNA, the CDR3 is TGTGCCAGCAAACTTACCCCACAGGGTCCGTTAACCTTC. Protein product: CASKLTPQGPLTF.